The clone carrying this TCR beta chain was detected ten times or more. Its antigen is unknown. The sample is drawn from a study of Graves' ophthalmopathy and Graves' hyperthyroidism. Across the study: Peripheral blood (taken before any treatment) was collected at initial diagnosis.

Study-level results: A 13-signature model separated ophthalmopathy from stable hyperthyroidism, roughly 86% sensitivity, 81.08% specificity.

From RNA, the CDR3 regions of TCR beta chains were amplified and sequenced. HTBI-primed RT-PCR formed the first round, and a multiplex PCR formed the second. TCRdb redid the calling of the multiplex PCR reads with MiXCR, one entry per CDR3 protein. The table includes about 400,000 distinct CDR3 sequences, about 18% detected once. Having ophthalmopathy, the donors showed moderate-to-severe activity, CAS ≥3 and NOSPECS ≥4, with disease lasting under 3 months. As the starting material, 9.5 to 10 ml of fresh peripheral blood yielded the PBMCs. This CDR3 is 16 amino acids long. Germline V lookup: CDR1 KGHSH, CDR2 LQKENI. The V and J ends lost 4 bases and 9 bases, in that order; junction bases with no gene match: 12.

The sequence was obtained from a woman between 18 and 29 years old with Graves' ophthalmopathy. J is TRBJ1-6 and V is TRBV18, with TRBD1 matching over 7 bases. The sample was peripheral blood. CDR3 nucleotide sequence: TGTGCCAGCTCACTGGCGAACAGGGGATCTAGTTCACCCCTCCACTTT. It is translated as CASSLANRGSSSPLHF.